This is a list of T cell receptor beta chains from one sample in a study of T cells in localized non-small cell lung cancer. The data were produced by immunoSEQ multiplex PCR, yet TCRdb's version contains in-frame clones alone and is incomplete. The sample records 72,000 or so clones, just under 85% being singletons. The sample in question was peripheral blood, obtained before any cancer treatment. The origin of the receptors is a female donor older than 55 with stage I lung adenocarcinoma. Each CDR3 is given with its conserved first and last residue. A D gene is named only where the DNA matches it firmly. Size is stated for part of the rows, as once, few or many counts, or as a class when the clone is expanded.

d_call clone_size cdr3_length j_call v_call cdr3_nt cdr3_aa
TRBD2 - 14 TRBJ2-7 TRBV19 TGTGCCAGTAGTATCGTCGGGGGGGGCTACGAGCAGTACTTC CASSIVGGGYEQYF
- - 13 TRBJ2-1 TRBV6-6 TGTGCCAGCAGTTACTCGATAAATCGTGAGCAGTTCTTC CASSYSINREQFF
TRBD1 - 15 TRBJ1-1 TRBV27 TGTGCCAGCAGTTTAGACCCAGGGGGTAGGACTGAAGCTTTCTTT CASSLDPGGRTEAFF
- - 12 TRBJ1-2 TRBV28 TGTGCCAGCAGTTTCGCAGAGTATGGCTACACCTTC CASSFAEYGYTF
TRBD1 - 14 TRBJ1-1 TRBV29-1 TGCAGCGTTAGACAGGGGGCGCGTCACACTGAAGCTTTCTTT CSVRQGARHTEAFF
- - 15 TRBJ1-5 TRBV5-6 TGTGCCAGCAGCCGCGGGGCCATTAGCAATCAGCCCCAGCATTTT CASSRGAISNQPQHF
- - 13 TRBJ2-1 TRBV29-1 TGCAGCGAGTCTCCGGGACCCACGAATGAGCAGTTCTTC CSESPGPTNEQFF
TRBD1 - 13 TRBJ1-2 TRBV18 TGTGCCAGCTCGCTCACAGGGGCTGAGGGCTACACCTTC CASSLTGAEGYTF
TRBD1 - 14 TRBJ1-3 TRBV14 TGTGCCAGCAGCCAATACAGGGGGCGGAACACCATATATTTT CASSQYRGRNTIYF
TRBD1 - 16 TRBJ2-1 TRBV5-1 TGCGCCAGCAGCTTGGCCTCAGGGGGATCTTACAATGAGCAGTTCTTC CASSLASGGSYNEQFF
TRBD1 - 16 TRBJ1-2 TRBV9 TGTGCCAGCAGCAAGACAGGGGGCGCGCTCGGCTATGGCTACACCTTC CASSKTGGALGYGYTF
TRBD2 - 16 TRBJ2-1 TRBV9 TGTGCCAGCAGCGCAGTCCCGACGGGAGGTTACAATGAGCAGTTCTTC CASSAVPTGGYNEQFF
- once 15 TRBJ1-2 TRBV10-3 TGTGCCATCAGTGGGACGGGACAAAAATCCTATGGCTACACCTTC CAISGTGQKSYGYTF
TRBD2 - 17 TRBJ2-5 TRBV7-7 TGTGCTAGCAGCCCAAGGCGGACTAGCGGGGGGATGGAGACCCAGTACTTC CASSPRRTSGGMETQYF
TRBD1 few 17 TRBJ1-5 TRBV2 TGTGCCAGCAGGACCATTACAGGGGGCAAGAGCAATCAGCCCCAGCATTTT CASRTITGGKSNQPQHF
TRBD1 - 14 TRBJ1-4 TRBV6-1 TGTGCCAGCAGTGAGGGACAGGTTAATGAAAAACTGTTTTTT CASSEGQVNEKLFF
- - 11 TRBJ2-5 TRBV6-6 TGTGCCAGCAGTCGTGGGGAGACCCAGTACTTC CASSRGETQYF
- - 16 TRBJ1-5 TRBV7-2 TGTGCCAGCAGCTTAGGGGCTCGGACGGCCGGTGGGCCCCAGCATTTT CASSLGARTAGGPQHF
- once 17 TRBJ2-1 TRBV5-1 TGCGCCAGCAGCTTGTACTTGGGCCTCTCGACTCCCAATGAGCAGTTCTTC CASSLYLGLSTPNEQFF
TRBD2 - 16 TRBJ2-7 TRBV7-8 TGTGCCAGCAGCTCGCCTGAGGCGGGGGTTTCCTACGAGCAGTACTTC CASSSPEAGVSYEQYF
TRBD1 once 16 TRBJ1-4 TRBV6-6 TGTGCCAGCAGTTCCTATATCGGGACAGGGTTTGAAAAACTGTTTTTT CASSSYIGTGFEKLFF
- - 14 TRBJ2-2 TRBV11-3 TGTGCCAGCAGCTTACGCCCCCATATCGGGGAGCTGTTTTTT CASSLRPHIGELFF
TRBD1 - 17 TRBJ1-2 TRBV7-2 TGTGCCAGCAGCTCAGGGGTAACAGGGGGACAAAACTATGGCTACACCTTC CASSSGVTGGQNYGYTF